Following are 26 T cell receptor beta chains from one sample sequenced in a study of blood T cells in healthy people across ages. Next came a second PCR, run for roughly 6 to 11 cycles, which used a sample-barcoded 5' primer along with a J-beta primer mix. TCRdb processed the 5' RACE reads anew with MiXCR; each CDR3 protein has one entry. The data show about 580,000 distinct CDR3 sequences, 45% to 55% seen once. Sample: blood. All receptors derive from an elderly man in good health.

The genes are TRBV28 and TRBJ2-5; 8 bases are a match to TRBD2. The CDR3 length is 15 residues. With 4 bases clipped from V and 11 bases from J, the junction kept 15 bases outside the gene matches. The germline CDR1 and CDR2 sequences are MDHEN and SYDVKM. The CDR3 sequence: CASSYGGGRIDEQYF. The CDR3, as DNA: TGTGCCAGCAGTTATGGCGGCGGGAGGATCGATGAGCAGTACTTC.

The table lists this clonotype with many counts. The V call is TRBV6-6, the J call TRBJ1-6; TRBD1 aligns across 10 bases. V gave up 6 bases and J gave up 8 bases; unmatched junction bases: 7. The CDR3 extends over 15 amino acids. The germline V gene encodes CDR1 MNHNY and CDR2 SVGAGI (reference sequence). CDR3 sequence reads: CASRPIGQGDSPLHF. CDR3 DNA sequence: TGTGCCAGCAGGCCGATAGGACAGGGGGATTCACCCCTCCACTTT.

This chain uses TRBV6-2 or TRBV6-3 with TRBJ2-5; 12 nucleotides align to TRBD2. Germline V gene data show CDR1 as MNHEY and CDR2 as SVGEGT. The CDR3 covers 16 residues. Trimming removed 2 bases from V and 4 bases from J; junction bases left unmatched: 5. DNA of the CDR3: TGTGCCAGCAGTTACAGGTCGACTAGCGGGGGAGAGACCCAGTACTTC. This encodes CASSYRSTSGGETQYF.

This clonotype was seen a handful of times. The CDR3 nucleotides read TGCAGTGCTAGACCCCCGTCCCCGGGCTACGAGCAGTACTTC. Translating it yields CSARPPSPGYEQYF. The chain links TRBV20-1 to TRBJ2-7; unclear D gene. Trimming pared 2 bases from V and 3 bases from J, leaving 14 bases between. CDR1 and CDR2 (germline): DFQATT, SNEGSKA (reference sequence). The CDR3 spans 14 residues.

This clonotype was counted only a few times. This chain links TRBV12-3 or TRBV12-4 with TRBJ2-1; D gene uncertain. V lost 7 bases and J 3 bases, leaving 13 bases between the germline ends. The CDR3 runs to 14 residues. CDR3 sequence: CASNYLVGYNEQFF. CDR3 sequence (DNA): TGTGCCAGCAATTATTTGGTGGGCTACAATGAGCAGTTCTTC.

The CDR3 nucleotides are TGTGCCAGCAGCTTAGCCTCAACTAATGAAAAACTGTTTTTT. Translating it yields CASSLASTNEKLFF. This chain uses TRBV7-9 with TRBJ1-4; D is undetermined. This CDR3 has 14 amino acids. CDR1 and CDR2 from the germline V gene are SEHNR and FQNEAQ (reference sequence). The germline V and J ends were trimmed by 0 bases and 0 bases, with 2 bases remaining between them.

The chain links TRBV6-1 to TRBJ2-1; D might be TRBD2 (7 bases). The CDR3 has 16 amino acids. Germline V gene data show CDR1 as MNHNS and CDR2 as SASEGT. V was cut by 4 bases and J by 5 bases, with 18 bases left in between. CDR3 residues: CASSVSGTGDNNEQFF. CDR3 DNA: TGTGCCAGCAGTGTAAGCGGGACGGGGGACAACAATGAGCAGTTCTTC.

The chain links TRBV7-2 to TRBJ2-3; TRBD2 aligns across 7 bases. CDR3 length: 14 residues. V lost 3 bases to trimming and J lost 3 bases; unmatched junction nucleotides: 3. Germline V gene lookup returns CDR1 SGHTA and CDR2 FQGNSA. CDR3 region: CASSLSGMTDTQYF. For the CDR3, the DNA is TGTGCCAGCAGCTTGAGCGGGATGACAGATACGCAGTATTTT.

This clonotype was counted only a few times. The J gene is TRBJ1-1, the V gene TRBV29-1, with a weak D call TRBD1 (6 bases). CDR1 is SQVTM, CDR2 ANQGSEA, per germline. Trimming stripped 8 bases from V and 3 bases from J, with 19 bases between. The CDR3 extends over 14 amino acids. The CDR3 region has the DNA TGCAGCCCGAACGAACAGGGACGGGACACTGAAGCTTTCTTT. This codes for CSPNEQGRDTEAFF.

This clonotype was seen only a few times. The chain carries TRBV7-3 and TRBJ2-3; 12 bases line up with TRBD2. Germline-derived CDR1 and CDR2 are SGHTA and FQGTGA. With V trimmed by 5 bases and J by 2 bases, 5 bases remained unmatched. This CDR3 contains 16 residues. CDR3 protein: CASSPGLAGITDTQYF. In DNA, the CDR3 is TGTGCCAGCAGCCCCGGACTAGCGGGGATCACAGATACGCAGTATTTT. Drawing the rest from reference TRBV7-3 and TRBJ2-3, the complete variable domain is GAGVSQTPSNKVTEKGKYVELRCDPISGHTALYWYRQSLGQGPEFLIYFQGTGAADDSGLPNDRFFAVRPEGSVSTLKIQRTERGDSAVYLCASSPGLAGITDTQYFGPGTRLTVL.

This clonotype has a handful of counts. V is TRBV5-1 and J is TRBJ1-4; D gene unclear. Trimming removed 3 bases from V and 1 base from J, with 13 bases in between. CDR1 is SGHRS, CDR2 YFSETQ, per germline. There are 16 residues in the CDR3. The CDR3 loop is CASSSAPTGTNEKLFF. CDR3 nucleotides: TGCGCCAGCAGCTCGGCTCCCACGGGAACTAATGAAAAACTGTTTTTT.

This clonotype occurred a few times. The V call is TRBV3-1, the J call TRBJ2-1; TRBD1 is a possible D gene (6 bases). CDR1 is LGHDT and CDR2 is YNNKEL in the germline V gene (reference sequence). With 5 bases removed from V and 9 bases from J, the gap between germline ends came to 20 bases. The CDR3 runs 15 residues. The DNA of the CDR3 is TGTGCCAGCAGCAGGCCAGGGGCTCCCCTAAGTGAGCAGTTCTTC. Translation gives CASSRPGAPLSEQFF.

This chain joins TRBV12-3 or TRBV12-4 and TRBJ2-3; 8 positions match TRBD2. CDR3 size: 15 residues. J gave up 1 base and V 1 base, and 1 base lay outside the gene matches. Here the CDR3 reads CASSLGTSRTDTQYF. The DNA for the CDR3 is TGTGCCAGCAGTTTAGGGACTAGCCGCACAGATACGCAGTATTTT.

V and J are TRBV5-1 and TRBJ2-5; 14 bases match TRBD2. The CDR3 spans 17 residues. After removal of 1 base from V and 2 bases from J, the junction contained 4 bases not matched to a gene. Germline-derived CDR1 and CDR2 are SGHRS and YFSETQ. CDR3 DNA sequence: TGCGCCAGCAGCTTGACTGGGACTAGCGGGGGTCAAGAGACCCAGTACTTC. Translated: CASSLTGTSGGQETQYF.

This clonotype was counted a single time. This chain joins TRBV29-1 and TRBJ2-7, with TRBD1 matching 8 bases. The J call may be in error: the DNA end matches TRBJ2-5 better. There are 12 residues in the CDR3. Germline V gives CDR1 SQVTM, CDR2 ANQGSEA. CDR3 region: CSVVTGEETQYF. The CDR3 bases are TGCAGCGTCGTGACAGGGGAAGAGACCCAGTACTTC.

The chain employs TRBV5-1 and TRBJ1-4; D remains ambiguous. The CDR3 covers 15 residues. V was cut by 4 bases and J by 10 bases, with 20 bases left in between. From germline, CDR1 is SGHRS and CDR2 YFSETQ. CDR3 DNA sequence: TGCGCCAGCAGCGCGGACCCGGGTGTCGGAGGAAAACTGTTTTTT. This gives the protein CASSADPGVGGKLFF.

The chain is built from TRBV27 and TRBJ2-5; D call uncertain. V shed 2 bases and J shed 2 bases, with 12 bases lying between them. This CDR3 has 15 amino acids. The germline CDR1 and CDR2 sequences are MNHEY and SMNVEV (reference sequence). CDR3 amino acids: CASSLGSDSQETQYF. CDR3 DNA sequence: TGTGCCAGCAGTTTAGGGTCAGATTCACAAGAGACCCAGTACTTC.

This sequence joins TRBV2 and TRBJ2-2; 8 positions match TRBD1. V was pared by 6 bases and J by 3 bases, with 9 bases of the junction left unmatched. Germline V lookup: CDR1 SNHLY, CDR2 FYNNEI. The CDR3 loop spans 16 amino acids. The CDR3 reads CASRGDRGRDTGELFF. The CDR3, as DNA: TGTGCCAGCAGGGGAGACAGGGGCAGGGACACCGGGGAGCTGTTTTTT. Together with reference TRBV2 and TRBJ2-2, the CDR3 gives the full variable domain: EPEVTQTPSHQVTQMGQEVILRCVPISNHLYFYWYRQILGQKVEFLVSFYNNEISEKSEIFDDQFSVERPDGSNFTLKIRSTKLEDSAMYFCASRGDRGRDTGELFFGEGSRLTVL.

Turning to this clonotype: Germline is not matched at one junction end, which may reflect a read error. The CDR3 coding sequence is TGTGCCATCAGTGAGCAGGGACCCAATGGGCAGTTCTTC. This encodes CAISEQGPNGQFF. The V and J genes are TRBV10-3 and TRBJ2-1; possibly TRBD1 or TRBD2 for D (5 bases each). CDR1 and CDR2 from the germline V gene are ENHRY and SYGVKD. The CDR3 sequence is 13 residues long.

The CDR3 DNA reads TGTGCCAGCAGTGCCCCGAGGACAGGCTGGGGTTCCTACGAGCAGTACTTC. This codes for CASSAPRTGWGSYEQYF. The chain combines TRBV2 with TRBJ2-7; 7 bases match TRBD1. This CDR3 has 17 amino acids. After removal of 4 bases from V and 1 base from J, the junction contained 13 bases not matched to a gene. Germline CDR1 SNHLY, CDR2 FYNNEI.

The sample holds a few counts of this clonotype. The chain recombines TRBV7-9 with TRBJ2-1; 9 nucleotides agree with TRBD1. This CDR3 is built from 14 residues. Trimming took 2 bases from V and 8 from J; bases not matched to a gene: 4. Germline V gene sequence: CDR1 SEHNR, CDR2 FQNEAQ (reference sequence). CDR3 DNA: TGTGCCAGCAGCTTAAACAGGGGGCAGGATGAGCAGTTCTTC. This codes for CASSLNRGQDEQFF.

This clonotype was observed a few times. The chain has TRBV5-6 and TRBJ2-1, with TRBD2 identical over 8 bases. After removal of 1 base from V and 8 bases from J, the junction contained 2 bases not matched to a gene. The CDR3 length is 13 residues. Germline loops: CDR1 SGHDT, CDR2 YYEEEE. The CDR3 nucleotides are TGTGCCAGCAGCTTGTTTAGCGGGGATGAGCAGTTCTTC. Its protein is CASSLFSGDEQFF.

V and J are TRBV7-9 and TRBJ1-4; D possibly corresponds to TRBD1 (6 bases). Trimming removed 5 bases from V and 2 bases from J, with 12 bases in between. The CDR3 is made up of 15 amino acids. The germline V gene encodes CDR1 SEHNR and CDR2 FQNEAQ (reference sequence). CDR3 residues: CASSPIGGTNEKLFF. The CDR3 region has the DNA TGTGCCAGCAGCCCGATCGGGGGCACTAATGAAAAACTGTTTTTT.

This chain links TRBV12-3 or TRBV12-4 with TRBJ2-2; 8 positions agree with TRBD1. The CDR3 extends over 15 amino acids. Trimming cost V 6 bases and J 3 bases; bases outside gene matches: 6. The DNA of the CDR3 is TGTGCCAGCAGCCCCCAGGGGGCCTACACCGGGGAGCTGTTTTTT. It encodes CASSPQGAYTGELFF.

The CDR3 DNA follows: TGTGCCACCTACGACCCGGGACAGGGTTTGAATGGCTACACCTTC. Translating it yields CATYDPGQGLNGYTF. The chain employs TRBV28 and TRBJ1-2; 9 nucleotides align to TRBD1. The CDR3 has 15 residues. In germline, CDR1 is MDHEN, CDR2 SYDVKM. The junction had 15 bases not matched to a gene; V was cut back by 10 bases and J by 6 bases.

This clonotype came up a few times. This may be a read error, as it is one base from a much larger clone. In DNA, the CDR3 is TGTGCCATCAGTGACTCCTACGAGCAGTACTTC. This translates into CAISDSYEQYF. The rearrangement links TRBV10-3 to TRBJ2-7; D call uncertain. The germline V gene encodes CDR1 ENHRY and CDR2 SYGVKD. The length of the CDR3 is 11 residues. Trimming stripped 3 bases from V and 0 bases from J, with 0 bases between.